The entry below describes one T cell receptor (beta chain). The antigen is undetermined. The single heparinised draw taken from each donor contained around 100 mL of blood on average. Naive, central memory, regulatory and stem cell-like memory cells within the CD4+ compartment were sorted using CD45RO/CCR7/CD25/CD127/CD95/CD27. Populations isolated by sorting all had purity greater than 95%. The study reverse transcribed the entire isolated RNA, so it sequenced expressed TCRB transcripts. The method was immunoSEQ multiplex PCR; TCRdb's version includes in-frame clones alone and lacks a portion of them. The sample consists of 200,000 to 250,000 clones, 11% to 15% of them appearing once. This sample is part of a study of beta chain features in type 1 diabetes. Study-level points and caveats: Shortening that was moderate but significant affected the TCRB CDR3s of Type 1 diabetes patients in all four CD4+ subsets.

The ends lost 7 bases at V and 4 bases at J; junction bases unmatched: 9. The germline V gene encodes CDR1 SQVTM and CDR2 ANQGSEA. The CDR3 runs to 13 residues. Source material: naive CD4+ T cells from blood. The receptor was derived from a man aged 30 to 39 with type 1 diabetes. This chain connects TRBV29-1 to TRBJ1-1, with 7 bases fitting TRBD1. In DNA form, the CDR3 reads TGCAGCGGGGGTGACAGGGCGGTCACTGAAGCTTTCTTT. It yields the protein CSGGDRAVTEAFF.